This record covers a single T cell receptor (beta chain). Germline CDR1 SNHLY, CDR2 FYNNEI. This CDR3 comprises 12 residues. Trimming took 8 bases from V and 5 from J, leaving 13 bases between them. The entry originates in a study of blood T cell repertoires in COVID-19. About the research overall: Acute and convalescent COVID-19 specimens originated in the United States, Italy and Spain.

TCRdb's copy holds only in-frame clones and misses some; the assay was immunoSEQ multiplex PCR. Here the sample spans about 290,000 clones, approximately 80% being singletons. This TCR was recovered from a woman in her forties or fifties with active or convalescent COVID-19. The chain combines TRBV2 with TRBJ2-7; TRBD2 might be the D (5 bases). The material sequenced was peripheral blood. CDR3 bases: TGTGCCAGCGTCGGGATACGGGACGAGCAGTACTTC. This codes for CASVGIRDEQYF.